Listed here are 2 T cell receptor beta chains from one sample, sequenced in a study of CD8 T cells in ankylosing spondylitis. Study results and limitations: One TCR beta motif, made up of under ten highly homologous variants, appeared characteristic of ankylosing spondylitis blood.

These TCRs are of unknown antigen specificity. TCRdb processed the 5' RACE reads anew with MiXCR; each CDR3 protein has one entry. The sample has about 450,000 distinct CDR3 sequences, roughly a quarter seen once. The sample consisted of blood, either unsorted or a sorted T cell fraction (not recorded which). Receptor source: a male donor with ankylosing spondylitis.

The CDR3 spells CASSKGLGLAEETQYF. The DNA for the CDR3 is TGTGCCAGCAGCAAAGGACTGGGACTAGCTGAAGAGACCCAGTACTTC. The gene calls are TRBV11-2 and TRBJ2-5, with TRBD2 matching 9 bases. J was trimmed by 3 bases and V by 5 bases; bases with no gene match: 10. The length of the CDR3 is 16 residues. Per the germline V gene, CDR1 is SGHAT and CDR2 is FQNNGV.

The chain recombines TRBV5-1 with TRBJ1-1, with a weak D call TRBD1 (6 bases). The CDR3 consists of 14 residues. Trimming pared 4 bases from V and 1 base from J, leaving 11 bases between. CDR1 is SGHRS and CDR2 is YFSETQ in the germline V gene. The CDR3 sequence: CASSRGPENTEAFF. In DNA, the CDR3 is TGCGCCAGCAGCCGGGGGCCGGAGAACACTGAAGCTTTCTTT.